One sample yielded the 6 T cell receptor beta chains listed below, sequenced in a study of blood T cells in healthy people across ages. Then a second PCR, running about 6 to 11 cycles, was carried out with a sample-barcoded 5' primer and a J-beta primer mix. Via MiXCR, TCRdb re-called the 5' RACE reads, giving one row per CDR3 protein. The sample includes about 1.7 million distinct CDR3 sequences, 28% of them seen just once. Sample: blood. These receptors were obtained from a woman in her thirties in good health.

This clonotype was picked up many times. The gene calls are TRBV10-3 and TRBJ2-5; D is unclear. The CDR3 has 11 residues. CDR1 is ENHRY, CDR2 SYGVKD, per germline. Trimming removed 10 bases at V and 1 base at J, with 7 bases between. CDR3 coding DNA: TGTGCCACCAGGAGCCAAGAGACCCAGTACTTC. As protein: CATRSQETQYF.

The rearrangement uses TRBV12-3 or TRBV12-4 and TRBJ2-1; 11 bases are shared with TRBD2. The CDR3 is 16 amino acids. Trimming removed 6 bases from V and 3 bases from J; junction bases left unmatched: 7. CDR3 residues: CASRPSGTSGYNEQFF. The CDR3 DNA sequence: TGTGCCAGCAGACCCAGTGGGACTAGCGGCTACAATGAGCAGTTCTTC.

There are a few counts of this clonotype. The J gene is TRBJ2-1, the V gene TRBV12-3 or TRBV12-4; D is unresolved. This CDR3 contains 11 residues. V lost 5 bases to trimming and J lost 8 bases, with 7 bases between them. CDR3 loop: CASSANDEQFF. DNA for the CDR3: TGTGCCAGCAGTGCCAACGATGAGCAGTTCTTC.

This clonotype has more than one count but fewer than ten. V is TRBV2 and J is TRBJ2-6; TRBD1 aligns across 9 bases. The germline V gene encodes CDR1 SNHLY and CDR2 FYNNEI. V shed 4 bases and J 0 bases; nucleotides not matched to a gene: 10. CDR3 length equals 19 residues. The CDR3 reads CASSVSFGTGLSGANVLTF. The CDR3 DNA is TGTGCCAGCAGTGTCTCCTTCGGGACAGGGCTCTCTGGGGCCAACGTCCTGACTTTC.

The chain has TRBV11-2 and TRBJ2-4; no definite D call. Gene TRBJ2-7 matches the end of the DNA better, so the J call may be wrong. Germline CDR1 is SGHAT and CDR2 is FQNNGV. This CDR3 is built from 11 residues. This chain's CDR3 is CASSLHHEQYF. CDR3 nucleotides: TGTGCCAGCAGCTTACACCACGAGCAGTACTTC.

This clonotype was seen a handful of times. The rearrangement links TRBV18 to TRBJ1-1; the D is unclear. In germline, CDR1 is KGHSH, CDR2 LQKENI. The V end lost 1 base, the J end lost 0 bases, and 9 bases lay between the germline ends. CDR3 length: 15 residues. CDR3 sequence (DNA): TGTGCCAGCTCACCACAGGTGTTGGTGAACACTGAAGCTTTCTTT. Translated, it gives CASSPQVLVNTEAFF.